Following are 21 T cell receptor beta chains from one sample sequenced in a study of shared clonotypes between healthy human individuals (dated by TCRdb to the early 2020s). Libraries were prepared through the immunoSEQ multiplex PCR assay. TCRdb provides this immuneACCESS table in a form limited to in-frame rearrangements. Some clones are lacking; in checked studies, under half of them reflect an unresolved V gene, and why the rest are absent is not known. Across this sample there are 470,000 or so clones, with approximately 84% seen only once. The ten largest clonotypes hold more than 9.5% of the sample. The sequenced material came from PBMCs. The receptors stem from a woman aged 40 to 50 in good health. Some clones in this sample may be carry-over from other donors' samples.

As concerns this clone: With a far larger clone one base away, a read error is the likely cause. The chain combines TRBV11-3 with TRBJ2-5; 7 bases align to TRBD2. CDR3 length: 14 residues. V trimming: 3 bases; J trimming: 4 bases; junction bases outside the gene matches: 5. Germline V gene sequence: CDR1 SGHNT, CDR2 YENEEA. The CDR3 loop is CASSFGGGRETQYF. The CDR3 bases are TGTGCCAGCAGCTTCGGTGGCGGGAGAGAGACCCAGTACTTC.

The chain carries TRBV30 and TRBJ2-1; D possibly corresponds to TRBD1 (5 bases). From germline, CDR1 is GTSNPN and CDR2 SVGIG (reference sequence). The CDR3 has 14 amino acids. The V and J ends lost 3 bases and 9 bases respectively, with 18 bases between them. CDR3 bases: TGTGCCTGGAGCTCCCTTGGGCCAACAGGTGAGCAGTTCTTC. The encoded protein is CAWSSLGPTGEQFF.

The CDR3 is CASSYQGGETQYF. CDR3 DNA: TGTGCCAGCAGTTACCAGGGGGGAGAGACCCAGTACTTC. The J gene is TRBJ2-5, the V gene TRBV7-8, with a tentative D call TRBD1 (7 bases). The length of the CDR3 is 13 residues. Trimming pared 6 bases from V and 4 bases from J, leaving 12 bases between. CDR1 and CDR2 from the germline V gene are SGHVS and FQNEAQ.

Remarks on this clone: A far larger clone is a single base away, which makes a read error likely. Other nucleotide sequences from this sample produce the same CDR3. The chain recombines TRBV2 with TRBJ2-7; D remains ambiguous. The CDR3 runs 13 residues. V lost 3 bases, J lost 0 bases, and 6 bases lay in between. The germline gives CDR1 SNHLY, CDR2 FYNNEI. The CDR3 sequence is CASSDVLSYEQYF. The CDR3 DNA follows: TGTGCCAGCAGTGACGTGCTCTCCTACGAGCAGTACTTC.

The chain couples TRBV19 to TRBJ1-2, with D perhaps matching TRBD1 (5 bases). Trimming removed 0 bases at V and 8 bases at J, with 10 bases between. The CDR3 sequence is 13 residues long. Germline CDR1 and CDR2: LNHDA and SQIVND (reference sequence). This CDR3 reads CASSIEAGRGYTF. DNA of the CDR3: TGTGCCAGTAGTATAGAGGCGGGGCGCGGCTACACCTTC.

The chain is built from TRBV4-1 and TRBJ2-1; D unresolved. The CDR3 sequence is 17 residues long. Per the germline V gene, CDR1 is MGHRA and CDR2 is YSYEKL. V lost 2 bases and J lost 2, with 16 bases in between. CDR3 region: CASSQHLSVQPYNEQFF. Here the CDR3 DNA reads TGCGCCAGCAGCCAACACCTGTCGGTCCAACCCTACAATGAGCAGTTCTTC.

For this clone: A far bigger clonotype differs at one base, so this is likely a read error. The chain uses TRBV7-9 and TRBJ1-4; a weak D match, TRBD1 (6 bases). This CDR3 is built from 16 residues. CDR1 SEHNR and CDR2 FQNEAQ come from the germline V gene (reference sequence). CDR3 protein: CASSLTGGEGGEKLSF. CDR3 in DNA: TGTGCCAGCAGCTTGACCGGGGGCGAGGGAGGTGAAAAACTGTCTTTT.

J is TRBJ1-2 and V is TRBV29-1; D perhaps matches TRBD1 (5 bases). The V end lost 4 bases, the J end lost 4 bases, and 13 bases lay between the germline ends. The CDR3 has 13 amino acids. Germline V gives CDR1 SQVTM, CDR2 ANQGSEA. DNA of the CDR3: TGCAGCGTTGCTCAGGGCGACGGCTATGGCTACACCTTC. Translating gives CSVAQGDGYGYTF. The full variable domain, with the rest looked up from reference TRBV29-1 and TRBJ1-2, is SAVISQKPSRDICQRGTSLTIQCQVDSQVTMMFWYRQQPGQSLTLIATANQGSEATYESGFVIDKFPISRPNLTFSTLTVSNMSPEDSSIYLCSVAQGDGYGYTFGSGTRLTVV.

The chain uses TRBV7-6 and TRBJ2-1, with D perhaps given as TRBD1 or TRBD2 (5 bases each). In germline, CDR1 is SGHVS, CDR2 FNYEAQ. Trimming removed 0 bases at V and 3 bases at J, with 12 bases between. The CDR3 totals 16 residues. CDR3 sequence reads: CASSLASGGNYNEQFF. CDR3 sequence (DNA): TGTGCCAGCAGCTTAGCGTCTGGGGGAAACTACAATGAGCAGTTCTTC.

Comment on this clone: With a far larger clone one base away, a read error is the likely cause. This chain links TRBV10-1 with TRBJ2-7; D ambiguous. The CDR3 length is 16 residues. The germline CDR1 and CDR2 sequences are WNHNN and SYGVQD (reference sequence). The CDR3 sequence: CASRMVGDSIRYERYF. DNA of the CDR3: TGCGCCAGCCGGATGGTAGGAGACTCTATCCGGTACGAGCGGTACTTC.

This clone came up once. The rearrangement links TRBV7-8 to TRBJ1-5, with a possible D match to TRBD1 (6 bases). The CDR3 has 17 amino acids. Trimming stripped 3 bases from V and 0 bases from J, with 15 bases between. Germline loops: CDR1 SGHVS, CDR2 FQNEAQ. CDR3 nucleotides: TGTGCCAGCAGCTTCCTTACAGGGTCATATAGCAATCAGCCCCAGCATTTT. Translation gives CASSFLTGSYSNQPQHF.

CDR3 sequence: CASSQDREKLFF. The CDR3 coding sequence is TGCGCCAGCAGCCAAGACAGGGAAAAACTGTTTTTT. The chain employs TRBV4-1 and TRBJ1-4; D not certain. Germline CDR1 MGHRA, CDR2 YSYEKL. Between the trimmed V and J ends, which lost 0 bases and 8 bases, there was a span of 4 bases. The CDR3 totals 12 residues.

The chain recombines TRBV7-7 with TRBJ2-2; TRBD1 might be the D (5 bases). The CDR3 has 12 amino acids. Deletions cut 1 base from V and 10 bases from J, with 7 bases between. Germline CDR1 reads SSHAT; CDR2 reads FNYEAQ (reference sequence). The CDR3: CASSLEGEELFF. The CDR3 DNA follows: TGTGCCAGCAGCTTAGAAGGGGAGGAGCTGTTTTTT. The full variable domain, in which reference TRBV7-7 and TRBJ2-2 provide the parts outside the CDR3, is GAGVSQSPRYKVTKRGQDVTLRCDPISSHATLYWYQQALGQGPEFLTYFNYEAQPDKSGLPSDRFSAERPEGSISTLTIQRTEQRDSAMYRCASSLEGEELFFGEGSRLTVL.

The J gene is TRBJ1-2, the V gene TRBV5-4, with D perhaps TRBD1 (5 bases). The V and J ends lost 0 bases and 6 bases respectively, with 12 bases between them. The CDR3 totals 14 residues. Per germline, CDR1 SGHNT and CDR2 YYREEE (reference sequence). This CDR3 reads CASSLEAGWHGYTF. The CDR3 DNA reads TGTGCCAGCAGCTTGGAGGCAGGGTGGCATGGCTACACCTTC.

The chain employs TRBV25-1 and TRBJ1-1, with D possibly being TRBD1 (6 bases). The V end lost 6 bases, the J end lost 7 bases, and 15 bases lay between the germline ends. CDR3 size: 13 residues. Germline CDR1 is MGHDK and CDR2 is SYGVNS. CDR3 bases: TGTGCCAGCAGCTCCCTCGGGGGCGGTGAAGCTTTCTTT. Amino acids: CASSSLGGGEAFF.

In its sample, this clone was seen once. The chain recombines TRBV5-8 with TRBJ2-7, with 8 bases that match TRBD2. CDR1 is SGHTS, CDR2 YDEGEE, per germline. V gave up 3 bases and J gave up 5 bases; unmatched junction bases: 7. CDR3 length: 14 amino acids. The CDR3 reads CASSSQREFNEQYF. The CDR3 region has the DNA TGTGCCAGCAGCTCTCAGCGGGAGTTCAACGAGCAGTACTTC.

Comment on this clone: A far larger clone is only one base removed, so a read error is likely. The chain is built from TRBV11-2 and TRBJ1-1; D is undetermined. Trimming stripped 1 base from V and 0 bases from J, with 3 bases between. The CDR3 covers 13 residues. The germline V gene has CDR1 SGHAT and CDR2 FQNNGV. Here the CDR3 DNA reads TGTGCCAGCAGCTTAGTTGTGAACACTGAAGCTTTCTTT. Amino acids: CASSLVVNTEAFF.

The CDR3 reads CASSLSSGGAYNEQFF. The CDR3 DNA reads TGTGCCAGCAGCTTAAGTTCTGGCGGAGCCTACAATGAGCAGTTCTTC. This chain connects TRBV7-9 to TRBJ2-1; no clear D gene. V was clipped by 2 bases and J by 2 bases, with 13 bases between them. This CDR3 has 16 residues. Per germline, CDR1 SEHNR and CDR2 FQNEAQ (reference sequence).

This chain joins TRBV7-2 and TRBJ1-4; D gene uncertain. V shed 6 bases and J shed 6 bases, with 17 bases lying between them. In germline, CDR1 is SGHTA, CDR2 FQGNSA. CDR3 length: 15 residues. This CDR3 reads CASRRTEGAHEKLFF. CDR3 DNA: TGTGCCAGCAGACGGACGGAGGGAGCACATGAAAAACTGTTTTTT.

The chain links TRBV18 to TRBJ2-5, with 11 bases identical to TRBD2. V lost 4 bases and J lost 5; bases outside the gene matches: 9. CDR1 is KGHSH and CDR2 is LQKENI in the germline V gene. The CDR3 runs 16 residues. As DNA, the CDR3 is TGTGCCAGCTCACGCCCTCTAGCGGGAGGTGTGGAGACCCAGTACTTC. Its protein is CASSRPLAGGVETQYF.

The V gene is TRBV27, the J gene TRBJ2-7, with 7 nucleotides matching TRBD1. Losses at the gene ends were 3 bases for V and 5 bases for J; bases not matched to a gene: 4. The CDR3 has 13 amino acids. In germline, CDR1 is MNHEY, CDR2 SMNVEV (reference sequence). Here the CDR3 DNA reads TGTGCCAGCAGTTTGACAGGGAGACACGAGCAGTACTTC. Residues: CASSLTGRHEQYF.